The clone carrying this T cell receptor (beta chain) was recorded at least ten times. What it binds is unknown. TCRdb fed the 5' RACE reads into MiXCR, producing one record per CDR3 protein. Among over 500,000 distinct CDR3 sequences, around 15% were seen once, and the ten largest hold about 7.4%. Germline loops: CDR1 SEHNR, CDR2 FQNEAQ (reference sequence). This CDR3 is built from 14 residues. Germline trimming cut 6 bases from V and 5 bases from J; bases unmatched to any gene: 8. The source of the sample is a study of T-cell memory formation after mild COVID-19. Findings and caveats of the study: Several responding clones turned up in pre-infection memory, indicating that cross-reactive memory may have taken part.

The sequencing sample was made of PBMCs or a T cell subset sorted from them (not recorded which). This TCR derives from an adult woman who had mild COVID-19 (a few samples of this study predate the infection). Cell type and time point are not known. The chain links TRBV7-9 to TRBJ1-1; 8 bases agree with TRBD1. In DNA form, the CDR3 reads TGTGCCAGCAGGAAGGACAGGGTAGGGACTGAAGCTTTCTTT. Translation gives CASRKDRVGTEAFF. Full variable domain (remainder filled in from reference TRBV7-9 and TRBJ1-1): DTGVSQNPRHKITKRGQNVTFRCDPISEHNRLYWYRQTLGQGPEFLTYFQNEAQLEKSRLLSDRFSAERPKGSFSTLEIQRTEQGDSAMYLCASRKDRVGTEAFFGQGTRLTVV.